The clone carrying this T cell receptor beta chain appeared a single time. The antigen is undetermined. The sample originates from a study of graft-versus-host responses after intestinal transplantation. Study results and limitations: The authors found GvH clones in recipient marrow, some appearing first in ileum or blood.

Germline V gives CDR1 SGHVS, CDR2 FNYEAQ. The CDR3 spans 13 residues. Between the trimmed V and J ends, which lost 5 bases and 6 bases, there was a span of 13 bases. Repertoires were generated with immunoSEQ multiplex PCR, while TCRdb's copy carries only in-frame clones and drops some. The sample has about 99,000 clones, more than 75% seen once; the top ten hold over 0.8%. The chain joins TRBV7-6 to TRBJ1-2, with D perhaps TRBD1 (5 bases). The source material was unstimulated CD4+ T cells sorted from spleen or lymph node cells, sampled before intestinal transplant. The source is a human donor who received an intestinal transplant. The CDR3 sequence: CASSRGGDDGYTF. As DNA, the CDR3 is TGTGCCAGCAGCCGTGGGGGGGATGATGGCTACACCTTC.